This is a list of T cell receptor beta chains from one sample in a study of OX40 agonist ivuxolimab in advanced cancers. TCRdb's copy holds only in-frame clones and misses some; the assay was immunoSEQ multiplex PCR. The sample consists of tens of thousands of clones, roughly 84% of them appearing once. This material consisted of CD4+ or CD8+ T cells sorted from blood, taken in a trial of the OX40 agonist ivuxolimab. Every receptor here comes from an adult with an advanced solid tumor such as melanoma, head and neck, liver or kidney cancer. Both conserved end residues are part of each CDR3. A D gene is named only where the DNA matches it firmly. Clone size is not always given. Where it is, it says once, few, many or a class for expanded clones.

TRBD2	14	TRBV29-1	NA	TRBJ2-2	CSVGLAGGTGELFF	TGCAGCGTCGGACTAGCGGGAGGGACCGGGGAGCTGTTTTTT
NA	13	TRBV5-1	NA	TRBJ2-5	CASSLAPSETQYF	TGCGCCAGCAGCTTGGCCCCTTCAGAGACCCAGTACTTC
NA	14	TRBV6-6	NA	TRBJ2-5	CASSHGTFQETQYF	TGTGCCAGCAGTCACGGGACCTTCCAAGAGACCCAGTACTTC
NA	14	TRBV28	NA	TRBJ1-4	CASSLPRKNEKLFF	TGTGCCAGCAGTTTACCCAGGAAAAATGAAAAACTGTTTTTT
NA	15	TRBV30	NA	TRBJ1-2	CAWTAPGRGVYGYTF	TGTGCCTGGACCGCCCCCGGTCGGGGGGTCTATGGCTACACCTTC
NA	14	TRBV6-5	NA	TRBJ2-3	CASSYADSTDTQYF	TGTGCCAGCAGTTACGCGGACAGCACAGATACGCAGTATTTT
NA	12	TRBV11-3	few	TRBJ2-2	CASSSYTGELFF	TGTGCCAGCAGCAGTTATACCGGGGAGCTGTTTTTT
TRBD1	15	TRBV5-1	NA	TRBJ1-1	CASSYGQADGGEAFF	TGCGCCAGCAGCTATGGACAGGCCGACGGGGGTGAAGCTTTCTTT
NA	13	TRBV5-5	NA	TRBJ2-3	CASSSTWADTQYF	TGTGCCAGCAGCTCTACGTGGGCAGATACGCAGTATTTT
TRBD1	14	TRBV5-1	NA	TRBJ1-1	CASSAGTGGIEAFF	TGCGCCAGCAGCGCCGGGACAGGGGGAATTGAAGCTTTCTTT
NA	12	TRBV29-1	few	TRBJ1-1	CSVTKSDTEAFF	TGCAGCGTTACCAAATCGGACACTGAAGCTTTCTTT
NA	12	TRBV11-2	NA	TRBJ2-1	CASSPQGGEQFF	TGTGCCAGCAGCCCGCAGGGGGGTGAGCAGTTCTTC
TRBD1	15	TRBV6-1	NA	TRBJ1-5	CASRPRTGTNQPQHF	TGTGCCAGCAGGCCTAGGACAGGGACCAATCAGCCCCAGCATTTT
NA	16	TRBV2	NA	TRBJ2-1	CASRSHSGRLSDEQFF	TGTGCCAGCAGGTCTCATTCGGGGCGCCTTTCGGATGAGCAGTTCTTC
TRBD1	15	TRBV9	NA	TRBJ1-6	CASSNAGTVVSPLHF	TGTGCCAGCAGCAATGCCGGGACAGTGGTTTCACCCCTCCACTTT
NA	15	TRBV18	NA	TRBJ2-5	CASSLQSGQQETQYF	TGTGCCAGCTCACTTCAAAGTGGACAGCAAGAGACCCAGTACTTC
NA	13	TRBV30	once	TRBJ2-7	CAWSQDLAGLQYF	TGTGCCTGGAGTCAAGATCTTGCGGGGCTTCAGTACTTC
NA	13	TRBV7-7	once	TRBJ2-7	CASSQGSSYEQYF	TGTGCCAGCAGCCAAGGGTCGTCCTACGAGCAGTACTTC
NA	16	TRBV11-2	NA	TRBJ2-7	CASSLLLGQGPYEQYF	TGTGCCAGCAGCTTATTATTAGGCCAGGGTCCCTACGAGCAGTACTTC
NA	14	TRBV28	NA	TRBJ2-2	CASSVHPNTGELFF	TGTGCCAGCAGTGTACACCCGAACACCGGGGAGCTGTTTTTT
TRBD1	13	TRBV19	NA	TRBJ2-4	CASSTGQLNIQYF	TGTGCCAGTAGTACGGGACAGCTAAACATTCAGTACTTC
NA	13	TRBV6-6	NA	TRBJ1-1	CASSYIRNTEAFF	TGTGCCAGCAGTTACATCCGGAACACTGAAGCTTTCTTT
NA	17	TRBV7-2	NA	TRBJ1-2	CASSPDRGKGAFYGYTF	TGTGCCAGCAGCCCTGACCGGGGAAAAGGGGCTTTTTATGGCTACACCTTC
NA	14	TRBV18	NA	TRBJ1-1	CASSQSEVVTEAFF	TGTGCCAGCTCACAATCAGAGGTTGTCACTGAAGCTTTCTTT
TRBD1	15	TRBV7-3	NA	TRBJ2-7	CASSLVRDREYEQYF	TGTGCCAGCAGCTTAGTCCGGGACAGAGAGTACGAGCAGTACTTC
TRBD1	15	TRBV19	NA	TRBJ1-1	CASSRGQGGAPEAFF	TGTGCCAGTAGTAGAGGACAGGGGGGCGCCCCTGAAGCTTTCTTT
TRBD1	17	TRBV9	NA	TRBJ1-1	CASSGWDRGIENTEAFF	TGTGCCAGCAGCGGTTGGGACAGGGGGATTGAGAACACTGAAGCTTTCTTT
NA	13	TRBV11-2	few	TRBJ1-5	CASSLGRQQPQHF	TGTGCCAGCAGCCTTGGACGGCAACAGCCCCAGCATTTT